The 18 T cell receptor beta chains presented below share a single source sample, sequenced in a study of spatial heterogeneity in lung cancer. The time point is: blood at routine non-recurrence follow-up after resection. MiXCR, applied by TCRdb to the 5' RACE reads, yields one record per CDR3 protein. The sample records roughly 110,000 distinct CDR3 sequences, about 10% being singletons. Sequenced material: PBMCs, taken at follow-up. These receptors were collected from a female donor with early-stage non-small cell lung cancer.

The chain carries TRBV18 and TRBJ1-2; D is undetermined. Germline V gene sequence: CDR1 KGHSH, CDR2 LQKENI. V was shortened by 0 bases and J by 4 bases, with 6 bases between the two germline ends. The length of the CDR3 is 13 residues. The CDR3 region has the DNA TGTGCCAGCTCACCACCCCCCAGCTATGGCTACACCTTC. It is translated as CASSPPPSYGYTF.

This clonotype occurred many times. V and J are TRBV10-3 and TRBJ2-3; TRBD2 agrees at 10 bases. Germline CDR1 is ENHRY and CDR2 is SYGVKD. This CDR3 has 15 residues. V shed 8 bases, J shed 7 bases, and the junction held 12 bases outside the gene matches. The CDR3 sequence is CAIAPGLAGVNTQYF. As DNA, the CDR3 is TGTGCCATCGCCCCTGGCCTAGCGGGAGTCAATACGCAGTATTTT.

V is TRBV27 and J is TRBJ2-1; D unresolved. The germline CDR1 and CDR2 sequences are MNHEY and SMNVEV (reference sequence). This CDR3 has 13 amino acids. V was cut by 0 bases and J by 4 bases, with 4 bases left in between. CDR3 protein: CASSLSIYNEQFF. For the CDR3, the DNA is TGTGCCAGCAGTTTATCTATATACAATGAGCAGTTCTTC.

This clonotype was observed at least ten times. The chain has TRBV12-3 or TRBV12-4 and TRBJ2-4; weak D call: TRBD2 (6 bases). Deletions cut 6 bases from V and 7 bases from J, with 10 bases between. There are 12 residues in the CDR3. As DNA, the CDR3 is TGTGCCAGCAGCCCCGGGAGCAACATTCAGTACTTC. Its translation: CASSPGSNIQYF.

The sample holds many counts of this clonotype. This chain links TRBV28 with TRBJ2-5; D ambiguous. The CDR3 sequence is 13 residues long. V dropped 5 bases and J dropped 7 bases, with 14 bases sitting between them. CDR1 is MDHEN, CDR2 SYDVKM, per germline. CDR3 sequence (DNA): TGTGCCAGCAGTGTTGCCATGTCGGGGACCCAGTACTTC. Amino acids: CASSVAMSGTQYF.

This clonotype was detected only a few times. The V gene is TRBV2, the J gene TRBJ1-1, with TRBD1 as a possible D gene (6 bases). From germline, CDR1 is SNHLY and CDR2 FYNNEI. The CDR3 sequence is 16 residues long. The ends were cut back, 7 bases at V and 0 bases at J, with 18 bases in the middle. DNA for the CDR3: TGTGCCAGCATCCAAGAGACAGGACGGCTGAACACTGAAGCTTTCTTT. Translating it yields CASIQETGRLNTEAFF.

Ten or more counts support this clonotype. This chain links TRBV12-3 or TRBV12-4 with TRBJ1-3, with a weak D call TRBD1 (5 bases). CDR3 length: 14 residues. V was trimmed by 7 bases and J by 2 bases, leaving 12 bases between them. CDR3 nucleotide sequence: TGTGCCAGCAACCCAGGGCCTCCTGGAAACACCATATATTTT. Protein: CASNPGPPGNTIYF.

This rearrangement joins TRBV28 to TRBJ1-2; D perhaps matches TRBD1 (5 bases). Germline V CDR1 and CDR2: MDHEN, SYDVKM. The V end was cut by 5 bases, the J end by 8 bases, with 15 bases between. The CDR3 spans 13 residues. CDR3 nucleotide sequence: TGTGCCAGCAGTGAGGGACCGGGAAGGGGCTACACCTTC. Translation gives CASSEGPGRGYTF.

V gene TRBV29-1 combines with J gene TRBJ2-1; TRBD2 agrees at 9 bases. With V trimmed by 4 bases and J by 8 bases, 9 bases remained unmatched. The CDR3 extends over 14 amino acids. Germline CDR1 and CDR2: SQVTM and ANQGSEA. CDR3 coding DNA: TGCAGCGTTGGTTTTGCGGGAGGGCCCGATGAGCAGTTCTTC. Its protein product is CSVGFAGGPDEQFF.

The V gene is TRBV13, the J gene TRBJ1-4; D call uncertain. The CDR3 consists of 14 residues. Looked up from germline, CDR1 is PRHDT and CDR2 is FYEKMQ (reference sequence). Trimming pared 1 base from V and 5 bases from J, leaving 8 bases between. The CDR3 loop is CASSLAVGNEKLFF. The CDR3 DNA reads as TGTGCCAGCAGCTTAGCTGTCGGGAATGAAAAACTGTTTTTT.

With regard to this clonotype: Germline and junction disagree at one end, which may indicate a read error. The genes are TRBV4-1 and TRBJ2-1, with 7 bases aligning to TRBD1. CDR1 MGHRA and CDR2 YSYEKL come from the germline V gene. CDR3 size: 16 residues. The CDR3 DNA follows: TGCGCCAGCAGCACCCGGACAGGTCCAAGGTACAGTGAGCAGTTCTTC. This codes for CASSTRTGPRYSEQFF.

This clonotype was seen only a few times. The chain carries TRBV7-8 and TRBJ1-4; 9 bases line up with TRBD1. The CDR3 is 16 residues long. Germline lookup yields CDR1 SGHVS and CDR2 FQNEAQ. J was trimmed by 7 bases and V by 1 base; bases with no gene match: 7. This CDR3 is CASSLGYRGRGEKLFF. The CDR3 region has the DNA TGTGCCAGCAGCTTAGGGTACAGGGGGCGCGGTGAAAAACTGTTTTTT.

DNA for the CDR3: TGTGCCAGCAGCTTGGGTCTAGCGCTACTGACCTACGAGCAGTACTTC. This encodes CASSLGLALLTYEQYF. This sequence joins TRBV11-2 and TRBJ2-7; the D gene is possibly TRBD2 (6 bases). V shed 3 bases and J shed 2 bases, with 17 bases lying between them. Germline lookup yields CDR1 SGHAT and CDR2 FQNNGV. This CDR3 has 16 amino acids.

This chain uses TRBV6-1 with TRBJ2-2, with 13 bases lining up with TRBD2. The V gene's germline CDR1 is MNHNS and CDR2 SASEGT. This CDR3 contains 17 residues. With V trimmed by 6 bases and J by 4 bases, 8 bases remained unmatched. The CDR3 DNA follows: TGTGCCAGCAGCAAGGGACTAGCGGGAATAGGCACCGGGGAGCTGTTTTTT. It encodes CASSKGLAGIGTGELFF.

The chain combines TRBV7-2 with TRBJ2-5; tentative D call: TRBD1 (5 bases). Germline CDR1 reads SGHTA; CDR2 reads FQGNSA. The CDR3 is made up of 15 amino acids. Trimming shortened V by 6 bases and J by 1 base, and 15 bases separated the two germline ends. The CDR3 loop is CASRPTGILQETQYF. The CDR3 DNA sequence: TGTGCCAGCAGACCTACAGGAATCCTCCAAGAGACCCAGTACTTC.

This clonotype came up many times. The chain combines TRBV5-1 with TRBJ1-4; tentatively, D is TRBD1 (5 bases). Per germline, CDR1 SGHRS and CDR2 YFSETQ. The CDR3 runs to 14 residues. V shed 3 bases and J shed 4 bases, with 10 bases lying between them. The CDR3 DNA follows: TGCGCCAGCAGCTACCGGGACGATAATGAAAAACTGTTTTTT. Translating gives CASSYRDDNEKLFF.

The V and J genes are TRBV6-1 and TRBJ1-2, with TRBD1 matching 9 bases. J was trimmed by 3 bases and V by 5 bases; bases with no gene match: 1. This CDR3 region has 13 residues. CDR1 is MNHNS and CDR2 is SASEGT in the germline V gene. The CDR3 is CASSWTGDYGYTF. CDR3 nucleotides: TGTGCCAGCAGTTGGACAGGGGACTATGGCTACACCTTC.

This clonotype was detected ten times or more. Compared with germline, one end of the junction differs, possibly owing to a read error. The CDR3: CASRPKWDRGILKTEAFF. CDR3 DNA sequence: TGTGCCAGCAGACCAAAATGGGACAGGGGGATTTTGAAGACTGAAGCTTTCTTT. The V gene is TRBV7-9, the J gene TRBJ1-1; the match to TRBD1 covers 11 bases. The length of the CDR3 is 18 residues. Germline lookup yields CDR1 SEHNR and CDR2 FQNEAQ (reference sequence). Supplemented by reference TRBV7-9 and TRBJ1-1, the full variable domain reads DTGVSQNPRHKITKRGQNVTFRCDPISEHNRLYWYRQTLGQGPEFLTYFQNEAQLEKSRLLSDRFSAERPKGSFSTLEIQRTEQGDSAMYLCASRPKWDRGILKTEAFFGQGTRLTVV.